There are many counts of the clone carrying this T cell receptor beta chain. Breast cancer patients provided tissue from their axillary draining lymph nodes. The sample originates from a study of breast tumors, draining lymph nodes, adjacent tissues. The germline gives CDR1 SGHAT, CDR2 FQNNGV. The CDR3 consists of 18 residues. V lost 2 bases and J lost 2; bases outside the gene matches: 13. One entry per CDR3 protein, called by TCRdb with MiXCR from the multiplex PCR reads. The sample consists of 180,000 or so distinct CDR3 sequences, roughly 35% of them appearing once. Input material: axillary lymph node tissue. The receptor was isolated from a female donor with breast cancer. Some clones in this sample may be carry-over from other donors' samples. J is TRBJ2-3 and V is TRBV11-2, with 7 positions matching TRBD2. This chain's CDR3 is CASSLIPLAGANTDTQYF. The CDR3 DNA is TGTGCCAGCAGCTTAATCCCACTGGCGGGAGCTAACACAGATACGCAGTATTTT.